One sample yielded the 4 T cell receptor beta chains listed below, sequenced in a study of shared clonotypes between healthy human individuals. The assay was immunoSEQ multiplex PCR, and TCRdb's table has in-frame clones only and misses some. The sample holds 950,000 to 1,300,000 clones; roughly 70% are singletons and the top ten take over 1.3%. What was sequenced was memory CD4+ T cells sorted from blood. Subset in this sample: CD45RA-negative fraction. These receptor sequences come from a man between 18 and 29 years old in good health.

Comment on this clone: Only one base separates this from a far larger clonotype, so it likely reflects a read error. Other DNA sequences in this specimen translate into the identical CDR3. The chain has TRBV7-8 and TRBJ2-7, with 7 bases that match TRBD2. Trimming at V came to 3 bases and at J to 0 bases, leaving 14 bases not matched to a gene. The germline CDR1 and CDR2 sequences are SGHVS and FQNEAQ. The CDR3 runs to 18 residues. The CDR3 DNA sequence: TGTGCCAGCAGCTTGACCCCGGGGGGTGCGTCCTCCTCCTACGAGCAGTACTTC. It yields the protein CASSLTPGGASSSYEQYF.

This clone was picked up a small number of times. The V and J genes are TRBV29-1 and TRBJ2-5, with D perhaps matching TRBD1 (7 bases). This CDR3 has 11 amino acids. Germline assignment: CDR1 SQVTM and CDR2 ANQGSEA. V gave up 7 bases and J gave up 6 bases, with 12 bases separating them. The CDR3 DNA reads TGCAGCGGAGCAGGGGGGAAGACCCAGTACTTC. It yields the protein CSGAGGKTQYF.

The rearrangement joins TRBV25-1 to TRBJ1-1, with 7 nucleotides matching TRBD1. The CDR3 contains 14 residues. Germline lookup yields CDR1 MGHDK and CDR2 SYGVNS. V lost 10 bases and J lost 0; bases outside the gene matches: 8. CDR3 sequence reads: CATKSGGMNTEAFF. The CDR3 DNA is TGTGCCACCAAATCAGGGGGTATGAACACTGAAGCTTTCTTT.

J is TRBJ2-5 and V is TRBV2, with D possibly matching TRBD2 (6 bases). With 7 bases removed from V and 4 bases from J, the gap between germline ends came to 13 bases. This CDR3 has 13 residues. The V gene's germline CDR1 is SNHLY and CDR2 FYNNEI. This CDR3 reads CASTKTGVETQYF. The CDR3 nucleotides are TGTGCCAGCACCAAAACGGGGGTAGAGACCCAGTACTTC.